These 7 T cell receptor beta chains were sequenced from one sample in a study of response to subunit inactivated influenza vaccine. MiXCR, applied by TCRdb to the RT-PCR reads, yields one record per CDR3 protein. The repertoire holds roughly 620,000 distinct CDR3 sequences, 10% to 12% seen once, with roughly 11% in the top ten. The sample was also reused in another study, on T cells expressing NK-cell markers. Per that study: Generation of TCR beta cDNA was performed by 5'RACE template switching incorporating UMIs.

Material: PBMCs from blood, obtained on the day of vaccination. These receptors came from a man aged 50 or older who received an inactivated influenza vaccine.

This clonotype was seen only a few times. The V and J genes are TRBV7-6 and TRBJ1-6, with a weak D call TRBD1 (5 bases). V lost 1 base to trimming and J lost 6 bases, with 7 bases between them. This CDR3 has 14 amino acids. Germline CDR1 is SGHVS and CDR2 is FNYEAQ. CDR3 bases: TGTGCCAGCAGCTTAGGGGACTCTAATTCACCCCTCCACTTT. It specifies CASSLGDSNSPLHF. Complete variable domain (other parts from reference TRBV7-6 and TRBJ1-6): GAGVSQSPRYKVTKRGQDVALRCDPISGHVSLYWYRQALGQGPEFLTYFNYEAQQDKSGLPNDRFSAERPEGSISTLTIQRTEQRDSAMYRCASSLGDSNSPLHFGNGTRLTVT.

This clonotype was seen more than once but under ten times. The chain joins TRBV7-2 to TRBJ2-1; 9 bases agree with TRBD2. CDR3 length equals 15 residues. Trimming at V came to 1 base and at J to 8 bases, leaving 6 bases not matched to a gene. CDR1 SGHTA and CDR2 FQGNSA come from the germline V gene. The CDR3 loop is CASSLGAGGPYEQFF. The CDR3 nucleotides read TGTGCCAGCAGCTTAGGGGCGGGGGGGCCTTATGAGCAGTTCTTC.

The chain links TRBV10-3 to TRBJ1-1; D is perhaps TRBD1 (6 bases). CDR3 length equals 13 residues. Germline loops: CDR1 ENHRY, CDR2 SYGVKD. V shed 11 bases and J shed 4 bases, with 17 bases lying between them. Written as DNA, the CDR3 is TGTGCCGCCCAACAGGGACCGGGCACTGAAGCTTTCTTT. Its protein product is CAAQQGPGTEAFF.

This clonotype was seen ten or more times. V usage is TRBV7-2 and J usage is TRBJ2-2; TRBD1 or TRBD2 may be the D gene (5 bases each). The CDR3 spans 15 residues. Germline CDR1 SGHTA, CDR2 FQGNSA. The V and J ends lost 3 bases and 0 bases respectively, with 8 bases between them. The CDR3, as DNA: TGTGCCAGCAGCTTTGTGGGGGCGAACACCGGGGAGCTGTTTTTT. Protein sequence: CASSFVGANTGELFF.

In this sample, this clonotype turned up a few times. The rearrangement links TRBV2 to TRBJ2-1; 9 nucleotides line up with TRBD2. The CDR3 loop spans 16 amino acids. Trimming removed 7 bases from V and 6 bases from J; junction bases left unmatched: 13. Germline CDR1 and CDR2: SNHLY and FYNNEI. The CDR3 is CASTRSGGVFSNEQFF. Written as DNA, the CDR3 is TGTGCCAGCACCCGTAGCGGGGGAGTTTTCTCCAATGAGCAGTTCTTC. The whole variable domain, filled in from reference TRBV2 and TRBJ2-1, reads EPEVTQTPSHQVTQMGQEVILRCVPISNHLYFYWYRQILGQKVEFLVSFYNNEISEKSEIFDDQFSVERPDGSNFTLKIRSTKLEDSAMYFCASTRSGGVFSNEQFFGPGTRLTVL.

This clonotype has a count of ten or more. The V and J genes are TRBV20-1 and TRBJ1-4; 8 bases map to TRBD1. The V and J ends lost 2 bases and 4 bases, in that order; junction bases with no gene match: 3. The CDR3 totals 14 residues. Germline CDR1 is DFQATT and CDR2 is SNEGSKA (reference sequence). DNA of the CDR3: TGCAGTGCTAGAACAGGGGGGGATAATGAAAAACTGTTTTTT. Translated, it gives CSARTGGDNEKLFF.

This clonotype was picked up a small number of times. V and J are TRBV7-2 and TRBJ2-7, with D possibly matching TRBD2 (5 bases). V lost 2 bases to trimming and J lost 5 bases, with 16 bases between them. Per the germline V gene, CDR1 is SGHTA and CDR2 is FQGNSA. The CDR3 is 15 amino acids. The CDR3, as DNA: TGTGCCAGCAGCTTAATCTCCGGACTCCCGGACGAGCAGTACTTC. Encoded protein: CASSLISGLPDEQYF.